A selection of T cell receptor beta chains follows, all from one sample in a study of shared clonotypes between healthy human individuals. The method was immunoSEQ multiplex PCR; TCRdb's version includes in-frame clones alone and lacks a portion of them. The table includes around 2.1 million clones, approximately 94% detected once. Specimen: naive CD8+ T cells from PBMCs. These receptors came from a man aged 18 to 29 in good health. Some clones in this sample may be carry-over from other donors' samples. The CDR3 runs from the conserved cysteine through the conserved F or W. The D gene is left open where the match is weak. A row's size may be missing; if present it is once, few, many or a size class.

J	size	D	V	CDR3	DNA
TRBJ1-2	once	TRBD1	TRBV27	CASSLSEGARGYTF	TGTGCCAGCAGTTTATCCGAGGGGGCGCGGGGCTACACCTTC
TRBJ2-6	NA	NA	TRBV27	CASSPQVYSGANVLTF	TGTGCCAGCAGTCCTCAGGTTTACTCTGGGGCCAACGTCCTGACTTTC
TRBJ1-4	NA	NA	TRBV7-6	CASSSGTRQSGEKLFF	TGTGCCAGCAGCTCCGGGACACGCCAGAGCGGTGAAAAACTGTTTTTT
TRBJ2-7	NA	TRBD2	TRBV5-1	CASSPGRGGAFYEQYF	TGCGCCAGCAGCCCGGGGAGGGGCGGAGCTTTCTACGAGCAGTACTTC
TRBJ1-2	NA	NA	TRBV7-9	CASSTRLMAGYTF	TGTGCCAGCAGCACACGACTCATGGCTGGCTACACCTTC
TRBJ2-1	NA	NA	TRBV5-1	CASSLDGGSGNEQFF	TGCGCCAGCAGCTTGGATGGAGGGAGTGGCAATGAGCAGTTCTTC
TRBJ2-5	NA	NA	TRBV6-7	CASSYPFAGPPETQYF	TGTGCCAGCAGTTACCCCTTCGCGGGGCCTCCAGAGACCCAGTACTTC
TRBJ1-2	NA	TRBD1	TRBV29-1	CSAVGTGLVGGYTF	TGCAGCGCCGTGGGGACAGGGCTAGTGGGTGGCTACACCTTC
TRBJ1-2	NA	NA	TRBV29-1	CSVKAQETNYGYTF	TGCAGCGTTAAAGCACAGGAGACTAACTATGGCTACACCTTC
TRBJ1-1	NA	NA	TRBV1	CTTLRTEAFF	TGCACGACCCTTAGGACTGAAGCTTTCTTT
TRBJ1-1	NA	TRBD1	TRBV5-4	CASSPGAGQGLNTEAFF	TGTGCCAGCAGCCCCGGTGCGGGACAGGGTCTGAACACTGAAGCTTTCTTT
TRBJ1-2	NA	TRBD1	TRBV29-1	CSGAGTGYGYTF	TGCAGCGGAGCCGGGACAGGCTATGGCTACACCTTC
TRBJ2-1	NA	NA	TRBV19	CASTMFNEQFF	TGTGCCAGTACTATGTTCAATGAGCAGTTCTTC
TRBJ2-3	NA	TRBD2	TRBV18	CASSLQRGTSGRTDTQYF	TGTGCCAGCTCCCTACAGAGGGGGACTAGCGGACGCACAGATACGCAGTATTTT
TRBJ2-5	NA	NA	TRBV27	CASSLWGGAWEETQYF	TGTGCCAGCAGTTTATGGGGGGGCGCGTGGGAAGAGACCCAGTACTTC
TRBJ2-2	NA	NA	TRBV19	CASSIGHSVGFTGELFF	TGTGCCAGTAGTATAGGACACAGCGTAGGGTTTACCGGGGAGCTGTTTTTT
TRBJ2-4	NA	TRBD2	TRBV9	CASSGTSGRDIQYF	TGTGCCAGCAGCGGGACTAGCGGGAGGGACATTCAGTACTTC
TRBJ2-3	once	TRBD1	TRBV30	CAWDDGQGLPDTQYF	TGTGCCTGGGACGATGGACAGGGTCTCCCAGATACGCAGTATTTT